The present TCR beta chain was sequenced within a study of regulatory T cells in long-lasting Graves disease. Findings of the study overall: Newly diagnosed patients had higher TCR diversity than persistent Graves' patients did.

Ten or more counts support this clonotype. Its antigen is unidentified. Per germline, CDR1 SQVTM and CDR2 ANQGSEA. This CDR3 region has 14 residues. After removal of 6 bases from V and 5 bases from J, the junction contained 6 bases not matched to a gene. Regarding time point: persistent/refractory GD, antithyroid drugs over 5 years with positive TRAb. Extracted PBMC RNA gave rise to the TCR library. Into tubes containing EDTA, approximately 9 milliliters of peripheral blood were drawn. Arm-PCR of CDR3 regions and iRepertoire HTBI primers were the basis on which TCR beta libraries were built. MiXCR, run by TCRdb on the multiplex PCR reads, gives a single entry per CDR3 protein. Counted here are 430,000 or so distinct CDR3 sequences, 21% occurring once; the ten biggest clones make up approximately 14%.

Specimen: peripheral blood mononuclear cells (PBMCs), collected when the disease was refractory, from a patient treated with antithyroid drugs. The V call is TRBV29-1, the J call TRBJ2-5; 13 bases are shared with TRBD2. The origin of this receptor is a female donor with Graves disease. The CDR3 is CSVDQTSGRETQYF. The CDR3 DNA is TGCAGCGTCGACCAGACTAGCGGGAGGGAGACCCAGTACTTC.